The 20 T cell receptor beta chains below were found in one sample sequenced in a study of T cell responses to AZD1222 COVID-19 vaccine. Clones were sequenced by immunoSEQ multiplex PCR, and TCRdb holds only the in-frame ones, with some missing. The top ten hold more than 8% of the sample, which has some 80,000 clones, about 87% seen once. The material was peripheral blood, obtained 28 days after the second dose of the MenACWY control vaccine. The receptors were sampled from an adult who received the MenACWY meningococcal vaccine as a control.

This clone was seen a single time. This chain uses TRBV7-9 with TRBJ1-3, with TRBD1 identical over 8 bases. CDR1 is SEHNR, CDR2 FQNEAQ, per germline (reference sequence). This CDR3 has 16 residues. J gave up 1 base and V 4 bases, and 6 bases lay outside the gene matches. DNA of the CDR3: TGTGCCAGCAGCTATACGGACAGGGTATCTGGAAACACCATATATTTT. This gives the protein CASSYTDRVSGNTIYF.

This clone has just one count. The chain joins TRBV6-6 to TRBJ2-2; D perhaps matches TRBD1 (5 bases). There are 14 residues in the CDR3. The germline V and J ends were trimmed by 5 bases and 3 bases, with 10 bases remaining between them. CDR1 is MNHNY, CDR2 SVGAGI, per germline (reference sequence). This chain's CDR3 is CASSLRGDTGELFF. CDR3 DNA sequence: TGTGCCAGCAGTCTAAGGGGCGACACCGGGGAGCTGTTTTTT.

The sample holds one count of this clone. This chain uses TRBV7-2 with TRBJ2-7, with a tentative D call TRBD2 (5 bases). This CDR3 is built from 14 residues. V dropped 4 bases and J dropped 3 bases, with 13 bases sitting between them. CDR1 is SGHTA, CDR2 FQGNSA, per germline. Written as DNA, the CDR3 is TGTGCCAGCAGCTGGACCGAGGGCCACTACGAGCAGTACTTC. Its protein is CASSWTEGHYEQYF.

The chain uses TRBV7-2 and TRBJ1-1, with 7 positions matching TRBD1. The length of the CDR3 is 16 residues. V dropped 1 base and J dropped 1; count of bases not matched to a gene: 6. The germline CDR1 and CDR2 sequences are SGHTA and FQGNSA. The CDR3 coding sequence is TGTGCCAGCAGCTTAGAGGCCGGGACAGAGAACACTGAAGCTTTCTTT. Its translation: CASSLEAGTENTEAFF.

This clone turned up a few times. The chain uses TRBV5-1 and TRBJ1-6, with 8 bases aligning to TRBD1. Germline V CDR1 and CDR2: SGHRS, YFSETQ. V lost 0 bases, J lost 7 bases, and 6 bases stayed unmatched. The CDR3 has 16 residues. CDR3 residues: CASSLGLGQGNSPLHF. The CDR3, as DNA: TGCGCCAGCAGCTTGGGTCTTGGACAGGGCAATTCACCCCTCCACTTT.

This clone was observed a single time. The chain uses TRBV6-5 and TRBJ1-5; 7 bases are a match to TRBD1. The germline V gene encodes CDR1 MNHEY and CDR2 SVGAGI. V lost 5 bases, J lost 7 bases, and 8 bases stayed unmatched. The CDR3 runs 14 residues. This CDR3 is CASSPRQGTQPQHF. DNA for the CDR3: TGTGCCAGCAGTCCCAGACAGGGCACGCAGCCCCAGCATTTT.

DNA of the CDR3: TGTGCCAGCAGCTTAGGCGAGGGACTGAGCACAGATACGCAGTATTTT. Its translation: CASSLGEGLSTDTQYF. The rearrangement links TRBV7-9 to TRBJ2-3, with a weak D call TRBD2 (6 bases). This CDR3 region has 16 residues. Trimming took off 1 base at V and 0 bases at J, with 11 bases between the two ends. The germline CDR1 and CDR2 sequences are SEHNR and FQNEAQ (reference sequence).

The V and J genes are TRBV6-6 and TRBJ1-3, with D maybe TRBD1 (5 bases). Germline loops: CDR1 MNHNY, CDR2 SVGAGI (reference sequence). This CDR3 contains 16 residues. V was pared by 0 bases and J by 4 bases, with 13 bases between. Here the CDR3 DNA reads TGTGCCAGCAGTTACTCTCTGGGGGGAGGAGGAAACACCATATATTTT. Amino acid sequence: CASSYSLGGGGNTIYF.

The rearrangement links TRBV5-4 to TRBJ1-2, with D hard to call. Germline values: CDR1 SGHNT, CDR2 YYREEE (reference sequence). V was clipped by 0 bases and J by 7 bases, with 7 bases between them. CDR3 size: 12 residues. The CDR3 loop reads CASSLDRGGYTF. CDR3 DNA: TGTGCCAGCAGCTTGGACCGTGGTGGCTACACCTTC.

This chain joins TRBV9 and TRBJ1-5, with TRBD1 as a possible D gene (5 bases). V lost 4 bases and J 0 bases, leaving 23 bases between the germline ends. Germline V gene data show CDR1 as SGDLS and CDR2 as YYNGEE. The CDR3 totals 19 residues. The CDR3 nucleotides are TGTGCCAGCAGCTTCCGGGGGGTGGCAGGCCACCTTAGCAATCAGCCCCAGCATTTT. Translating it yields CASSFRGVAGHLSNQPQHF.

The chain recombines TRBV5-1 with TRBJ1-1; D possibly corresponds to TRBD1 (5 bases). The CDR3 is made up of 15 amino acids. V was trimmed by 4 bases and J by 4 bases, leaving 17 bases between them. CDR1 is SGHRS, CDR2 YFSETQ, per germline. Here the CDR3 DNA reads TGCGCCAGCAGCCCGACTGGGGGTAAGGGCACTGAAGCTTTCTTT. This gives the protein CASSPTGGKGTEAFF.

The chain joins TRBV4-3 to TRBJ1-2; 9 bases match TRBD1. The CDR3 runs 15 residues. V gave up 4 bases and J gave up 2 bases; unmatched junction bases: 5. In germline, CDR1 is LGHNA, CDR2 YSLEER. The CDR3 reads CASSPGQGNNYGYTF. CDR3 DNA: TGCGCCAGCAGCCCCGGACAGGGGAACAACTATGGCTACACCTTC.

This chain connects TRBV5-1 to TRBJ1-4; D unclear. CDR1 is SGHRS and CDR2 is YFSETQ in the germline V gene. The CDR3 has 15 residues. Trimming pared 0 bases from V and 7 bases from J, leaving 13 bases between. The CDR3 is CASSLDFTETEKLFF. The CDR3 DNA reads TGCGCCAGCAGCTTGGATTTTACAGAGACTGAAAAACTGTTTTTT.

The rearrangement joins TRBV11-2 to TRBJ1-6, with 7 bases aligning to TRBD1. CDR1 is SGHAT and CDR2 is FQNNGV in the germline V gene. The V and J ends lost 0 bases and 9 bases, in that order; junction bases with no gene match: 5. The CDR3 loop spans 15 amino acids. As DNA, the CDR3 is TGTGCCAGCAGCTTAGATAAGGGGGCCAGTTCACCCCTCCACTTT. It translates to CASSLDKGASSPLHF.

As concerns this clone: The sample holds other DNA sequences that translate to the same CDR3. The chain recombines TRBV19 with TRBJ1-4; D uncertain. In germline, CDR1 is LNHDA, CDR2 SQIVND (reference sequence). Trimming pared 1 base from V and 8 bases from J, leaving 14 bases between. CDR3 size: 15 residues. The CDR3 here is CASSIGTGVGEKLFF. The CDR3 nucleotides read TGTGCCAGTAGTATAGGCACCGGGGTAGGGGAAAAACTGTTTTTT.

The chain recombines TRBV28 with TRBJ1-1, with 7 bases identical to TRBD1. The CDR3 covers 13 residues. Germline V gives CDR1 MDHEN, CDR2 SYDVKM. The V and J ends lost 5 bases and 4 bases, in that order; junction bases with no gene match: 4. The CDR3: CASSRGQGTEAFF. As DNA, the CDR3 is TGTGCCAGCAGTAGGGGGCAAGGCACTGAAGCTTTCTTT.

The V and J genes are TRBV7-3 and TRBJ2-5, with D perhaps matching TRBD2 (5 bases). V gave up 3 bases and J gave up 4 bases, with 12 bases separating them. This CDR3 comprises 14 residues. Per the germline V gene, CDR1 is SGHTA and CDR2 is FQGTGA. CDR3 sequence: CASSFSGERETQYF. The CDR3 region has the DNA TGTGCCAGCAGCTTTTCCGGGGAAAGAGAGACCCAGTACTTC.

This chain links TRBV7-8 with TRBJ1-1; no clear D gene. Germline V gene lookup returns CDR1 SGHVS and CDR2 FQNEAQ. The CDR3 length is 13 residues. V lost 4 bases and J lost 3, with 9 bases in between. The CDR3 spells CASSSYKDTEAFF. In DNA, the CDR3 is TGTGCCAGCAGCTCATACAAGGACACTGAAGCTTTCTTT. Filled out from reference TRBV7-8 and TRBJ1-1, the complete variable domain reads GAGVSQSPRYKVAKRGQDVALRCDPISGHVSLFWYQQALGQGPEFLTYFQNEAQLDKSGLPSDRFFAERPEGSVSTLKIQRTQQEDSAVYLCASSSYKDTEAFFGQGTRLTVV.

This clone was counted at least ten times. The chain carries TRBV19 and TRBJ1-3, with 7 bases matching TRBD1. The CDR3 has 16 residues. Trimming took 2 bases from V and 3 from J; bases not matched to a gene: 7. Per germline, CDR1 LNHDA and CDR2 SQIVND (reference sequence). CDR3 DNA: TGTGCCAGTAGTATACAGGCTGGGACAGTTGGAAACACCATATATTTT. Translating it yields CASSIQAGTVGNTIYF.

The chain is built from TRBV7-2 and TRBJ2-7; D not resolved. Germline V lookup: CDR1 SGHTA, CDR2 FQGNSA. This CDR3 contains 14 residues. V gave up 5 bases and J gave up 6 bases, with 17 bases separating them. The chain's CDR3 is CASSGKAGEGEQYF. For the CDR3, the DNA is TGTGCCAGCAGCGGTAAAGCAGGCGAAGGCGAGCAGTACTTC.